This TCR beta chain stems from a study of T-cell memory formation after mild COVID-19. Overall study results and limits: Most CD4+ clones that shrank were in CM and EM, while CD8+ ones turned up in EMRA.

From 5'RACE with constant-segment primers came TCR alpha and TCR beta cDNA libraries that carried sample barcodes and UMIs. TCRdb re-derived calls from the 5' RACE reads in MiXCR, one entry per CDR3 protein. This table has about 560,000 distinct CDR3 sequences, 15% to 20% appearing once. About this clonotype itself: The antigen remains unidentified.

Trimming stripped 5 bases from V and 8 bases from J, with 18 bases between. CDR3 length: 14 amino acids. Germline CDR1 reads DFQATT; CDR2 reads SNEGSKA (reference sequence). The chain employs TRBV20-1 and TRBJ1-4; a weak D match, TRBD1 (5 bases). The material sequenced was PBMCs or a T cell subset sorted from them (not recorded which). The clonotype originates from an adult woman who had mild COVID-19 (a few samples of this study predate the infection). Cell type and time point are not known. The CDR3 sequence: CSAGGTASSEKLFF. The CDR3 coding sequence is TGCAGTGCTGGGGGTACGGCCTCGTCCGAAAAACTGTTTTTT.